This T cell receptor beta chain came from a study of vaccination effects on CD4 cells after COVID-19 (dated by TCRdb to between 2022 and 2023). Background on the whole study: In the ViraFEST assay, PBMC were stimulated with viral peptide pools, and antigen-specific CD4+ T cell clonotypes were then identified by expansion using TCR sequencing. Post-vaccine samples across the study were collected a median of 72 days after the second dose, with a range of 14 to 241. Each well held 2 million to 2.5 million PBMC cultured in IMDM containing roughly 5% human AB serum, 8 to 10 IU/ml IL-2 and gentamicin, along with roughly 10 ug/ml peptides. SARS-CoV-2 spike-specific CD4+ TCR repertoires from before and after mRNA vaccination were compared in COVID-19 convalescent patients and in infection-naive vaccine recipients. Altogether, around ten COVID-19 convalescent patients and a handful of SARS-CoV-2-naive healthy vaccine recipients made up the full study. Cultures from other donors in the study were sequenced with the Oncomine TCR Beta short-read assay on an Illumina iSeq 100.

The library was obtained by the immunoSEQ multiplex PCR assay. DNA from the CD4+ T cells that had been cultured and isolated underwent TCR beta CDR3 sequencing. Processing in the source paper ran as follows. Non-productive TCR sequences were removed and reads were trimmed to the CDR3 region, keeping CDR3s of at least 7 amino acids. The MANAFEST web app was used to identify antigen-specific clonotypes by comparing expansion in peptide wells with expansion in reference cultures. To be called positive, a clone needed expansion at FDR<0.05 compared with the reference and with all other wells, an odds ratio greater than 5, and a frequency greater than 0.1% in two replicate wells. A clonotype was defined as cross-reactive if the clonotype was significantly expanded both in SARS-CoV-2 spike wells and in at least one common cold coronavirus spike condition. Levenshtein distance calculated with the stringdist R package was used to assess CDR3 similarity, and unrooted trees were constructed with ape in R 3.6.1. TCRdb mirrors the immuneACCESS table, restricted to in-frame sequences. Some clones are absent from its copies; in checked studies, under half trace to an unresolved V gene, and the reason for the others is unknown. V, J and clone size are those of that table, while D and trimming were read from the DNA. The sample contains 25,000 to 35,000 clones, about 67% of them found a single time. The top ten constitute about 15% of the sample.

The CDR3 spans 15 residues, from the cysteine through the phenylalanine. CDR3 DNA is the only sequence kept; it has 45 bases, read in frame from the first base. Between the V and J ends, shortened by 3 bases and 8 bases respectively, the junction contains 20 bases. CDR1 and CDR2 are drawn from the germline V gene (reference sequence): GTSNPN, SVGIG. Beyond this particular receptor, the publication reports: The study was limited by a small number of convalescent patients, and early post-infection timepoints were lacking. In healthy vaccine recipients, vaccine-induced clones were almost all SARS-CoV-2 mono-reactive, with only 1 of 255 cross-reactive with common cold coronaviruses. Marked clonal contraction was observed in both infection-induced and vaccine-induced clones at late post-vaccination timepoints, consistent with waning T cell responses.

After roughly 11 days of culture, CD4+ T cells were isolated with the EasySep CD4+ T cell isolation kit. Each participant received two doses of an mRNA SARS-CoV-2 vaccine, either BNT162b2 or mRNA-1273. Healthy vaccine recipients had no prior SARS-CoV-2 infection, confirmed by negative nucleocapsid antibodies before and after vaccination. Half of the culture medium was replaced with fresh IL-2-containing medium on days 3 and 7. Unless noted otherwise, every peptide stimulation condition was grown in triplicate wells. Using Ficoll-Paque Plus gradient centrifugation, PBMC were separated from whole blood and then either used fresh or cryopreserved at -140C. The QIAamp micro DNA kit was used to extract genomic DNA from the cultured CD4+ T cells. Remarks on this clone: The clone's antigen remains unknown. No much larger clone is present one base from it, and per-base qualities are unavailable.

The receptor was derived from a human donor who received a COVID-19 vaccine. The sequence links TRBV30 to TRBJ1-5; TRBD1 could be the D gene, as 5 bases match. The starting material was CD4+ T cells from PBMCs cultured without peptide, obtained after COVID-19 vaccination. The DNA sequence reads TGTGCCTGGAGCGCCCTGCGGGACCGAGGGAAGCCCCAGCATTTT. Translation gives CAWSALRDRGKPQHF.